The 9 T cell receptor beta chains listed next were all sequenced from one sample in a study of response to subunit inactivated influenza vaccine. TCRdb re-derived calls from the RT-PCR reads in MiXCR, one entry per CDR3 protein. This table has more than 700,000 distinct CDR3 sequences, 21% appearing once. The sequences come from PBMCs from blood, collected around 5 days after vaccination. These receptors all stem from a man in his forties or fifties who received an inactivated influenza vaccine.

The gene calls are TRBV5-5 and TRBJ2-7; 7 bases match TRBD1. This CDR3 is 15 amino acids long. Germline trimming cut 4 bases from V and 7 bases from J; bases unmatched to any gene: 14. Germline CDR1 SGHKS, CDR2 YYEKEE (reference sequence). The CDR3 reads CASSSTGTAIREQYF. The CDR3 DNA reads TGTGCCAGCAGCAGCACCGGGACAGCAATAAGGGAGCAGTACTTC.

This clonotype was observed many times. The J gene is TRBJ2-7, the V gene TRBV12-3 or TRBV12-4; 7 bases match TRBD2. The CDR3 has 11 residues. Losses at the gene ends were 4 bases for V and 7 bases for J; bases not matched to a gene: 1. Written as DNA, the CDR3 is TGTGCCAGCAGTTCCGGGGGGGAGCAGTACTTC. The encoded protein is CASSSGGEQYF.

The chain joins TRBV10-3 to TRBJ2-3; 7 nucleotides align to TRBD1. Germline CDR1 is ENHRY and CDR2 is SYGVKD. The CDR3 is made up of 14 amino acids. V was pared by 6 bases and J by 2 bases, with 5 bases of the junction left unmatched. CDR3: CAIRTGFTTDTQYF. DNA of the CDR3: TGTGCCATCAGGACAGGGTTCACCACAGATACGCAGTATTTT.

This clonotype was seen at least ten times. In DNA form, the CDR3 reads TGCGCCAGCAGCCGGACATACCGGGACAGAGATCAGCCCCAGCATTTT. Translation: CASSRTYRDRDQPQHF. The rearrangement links TRBV4-3 to TRBJ1-5; TRBD1 aligns across 7 bases. Losses at the gene ends were 4 bases for V and 5 bases for J; bases not matched to a gene: 11. The CDR3 totals 16 residues. The germline V gene has CDR1 LGHNA and CDR2 YSLEER.

The gene calls are TRBV10-3 and TRBJ2-3, with D possibly being TRBD1 (5 bases). The germline V gene has CDR1 ENHRY and CDR2 SYGVKD. The CDR3 covers 15 residues. Trimming took 10 bases from V and 3 from J, leaving 20 bases between them. This chain's CDR3 is CASSGLVSLTDTQYF. CDR3 sequence (DNA): TGTGCCAGCTCAGGGTTGGTATCGTTAACAGATACGCAGTATTTT.

This clonotype turned up a few times. The CDR3 bases are TGCGCCAGCAGCGTGGGAAAACACTACGAGCAGTACTTC. Translation: CASSVGKHYEQYF. The rearrangement uses TRBV5-1 and TRBJ2-7; D gene unclear. The CDR3 covers 13 residues. CDR1 is SGHRS and CDR2 is YFSETQ in the germline V gene. Trimming took 4 bases from V and 3 from J, leaving 11 bases between them.

This clonotype occurred a few times. The rearrangement links TRBV20-1 to TRBJ2-7; D is unresolved. With 0 bases removed from V and 5 bases from J, the gap between germline ends came to 8 bases. The CDR3 length is 12 residues. Looked up from germline, CDR1 is DFQATT and CDR2 is SNEGSKA (reference sequence). DNA of the CDR3: TGCAGTGCTAGAGATCAGGCTGACGAGCAGTACTTC. Its protein is CSARDQADEQYF.

This clonotype appeared once. The rearrangement uses TRBV3-1 and TRBJ2-7; no definite D call. There are 13 residues in the CDR3. Per germline, CDR1 LGHDT and CDR2 YNNKEL (reference sequence). Trimming removed 0 bases at V and 7 bases at J, with 10 bases between. CDR3 sequence (DNA): TGTGCCAGCAGCCAAGAGGCACGGGTAGAGCAGTACTTC. This codes for CASSQEARVEQYF.

A few counts support this clonotype. The genes are TRBV7-9 and TRBJ1-4; the D is unclear. This CDR3 region has 14 residues. Trimming removed 6 bases from V and 4 bases from J, with 12 bases in between. CDR1 and CDR2 from the germline V gene are SEHNR and FQNEAQ (reference sequence). The CDR3 reads CASSDRRSNEKLFF. CDR3 coding DNA: TGTGCCAGCAGTGACCGGCGGAGTAATGAAAAACTGTTTTTT.